The rows below give T cell receptor beta chains drawn from one sample of a study of Graves' ophthalmopathy and Graves' hyperthyroidism. Using its own MiXCR run on the multiplex PCR reads, TCRdb lists one record per CDR3 protein. The sample consists of some 390,000 distinct CDR3 sequences, around 19% of them appearing once. The sequencing sample was made of peripheral blood. These receptors came from a woman younger than 35 with Graves' ophthalmopathy. The CDR3 runs from the conserved cysteine through the conserved F or W. Each record gives: D gene, J gene, clone size, V gene, CDR3 protein, CDR3 DNA. D genes are given only for firm matches. Size is stated for part of the rows, as once, few or many counts, or as a class when the clone is expanded.

>-|TRBJ1-1|many|TRBV25-1
CASSLGDTYTEAFF
TGTGCCAGCTCCCTGGGGGACACCTACACTGAAGCTTTCTTT
>-|TRBJ2-7|many|TRBV28
CASSLRTHGGYEQYF
TGTGCCAGCAGTTTAAGGACCCACGGTGGCTACGAGCAGTACTTC
>-|TRBJ2-7|many|TRBV5-1
CASSPDWGGPYEQYF
TGCGCCAGCAGCCCCGACTGGGGGGGGCCCTACGAGCAGTACTTC
>TRBD1|TRBJ2-2|many|TRBV29-1
CSVEDGGQGERGELFF
TGCAGCGTTGAAGACGGGGGACAGGGGGAACGGGGGGAGCTGTTTTTT
>TRBD1|TRBJ1-6|many|TRBV4-1
CASSQELARQGAVGNSPLHF
TGCGCCAGCAGCCAAGAACTGGCCCGACAGGGGGCCGTAGGTAATTCACCCCTCCACTTT
>-|TRBJ2-7|many|TRBV7-2
CASSFTQGYEQYF
TGTGCCAGCAGCTTCACACAGGGCTACGAGCAGTACTTC
>-|TRBJ2-7|many|TRBV6-2/TRBV6-3
CASMTGRLGISYEQYF
TGTGCCAGCATGACAGGACGACTTGGGATTTCCTACGAGCAGTACTTC
>TRBD1|TRBJ2-2|many|TRBV19
CASSRTGRSGELFF
TGTGCCAGTAGTAGGACAGGGCGGTCCGGGGAGCTGTTTTTT
>-|TRBJ2-7|-|TRBV6-1
CASTPGPNTYEQYF
TGTGCCAGCACGCCGGGACCGAATACCTACGAGCAGTACTTC
>-|TRBJ1-3|-|TRBV18
CASSPLERGFSGNTIYF
TGTGCCAGCTCACCGTTGGAAAGGGGCTTCTCTGGAAACACCATATATTTT
>-|TRBJ2-7|many|TRBV6-2/TRBV6-3
CASSYGLHEQYF
TGTGCCAGCAGCTACGGGCTCCACGAGCAGTACTTC
>TRBD2|TRBJ2-7|few|TRBV12-3/TRBV12-4
CASTISSGVSLEQYF
TGTGCCAGCACCATATCTAGCGGGGTATCGCTGGAGCAGTACTTC
>TRBD1|TRBJ1-5|-|TRBV6-1
CASSGDRRLQPQHF
TGTGCCAGCAGTGGGGACAGAAGACTCCAGCCCCAGCATTTT
>-|TRBJ1-1|many|TRBV30
CAWSALSGKLTEAFF
TGTGCCTGGAGTGCGCTCTCAGGGAAATTAACTGAAGCTTTCTTT
>-|TRBJ1-2|many|TRBV6-1
CASRPTPGAGYGYTF
TGTGCCAGCAGACCAACCCCAGGGGCGGGATATGGCTACACCTTC
>TRBD1|TRBJ1-2|-|TRBV6-2/TRBV6-3
CASSLAGQGLTWGYTF
TGTGCCAGCAGTTTAGCAGGACAGGGCCTGACCTGGGGCTACACCTTC
>-|TRBJ2-2|many|TRBV7-2
CASSYARGGELFF
TGTGCCAGCAGCTACGCACGGGGCGGGGAGCTGTTTTTT
>TRBD1|TRBJ2-5|many|TRBV12-3/TRBV12-4
CASTPSTGSARYQETQYF
TGTGCCAGCACCCCCTCGACAGGGAGTGCAAGGTACCAAGAGACCCAGTACTTC
>-|TRBJ2-2|-|TRBV7-3
CASGSLVGATGELFF
TGTGCCAGCGGGTCCTTGGTGGGCGCGACCGGGGAGCTGTTTTTT
>TRBD1|TRBJ1-2|many|TRBV24-1
CATSDPSLRGGDYGYTF
TGTGCCACCAGTGACCCCTCGCTCCGAGGGGGCGACTATGGCTACACCTTC
>TRBD1|TRBJ1-1|many|TRBV27
CASSSRQGGEGGEAFF
TGTGCCAGCAGTTCGCGACAGGGGGGGGAGGGGGGCGAAGCTTTCTTT
>-|TRBJ2-7|-|TRBV6-1
CASTSPGLDEQYF
TGTGCCAGCACCAGCCCCGGTCTAGACGAGCAGTACTTC
>-|TRBJ1-1|-|TRBV6-1
CASSTQQGPTEAFF
TGTGCCAGCAGTACCCAACAGGGACCCACTGAAGCTTTCTTT